These 21 T cell receptor beta chains were sequenced from one sample in a study. TCRdb redid the calling of the RT-PCR reads with MiXCR, one entry per CDR3 protein. The sample lists about 700,000 distinct CDR3 sequences, around 14% occurring once. The sequencing sample was made of memory CD4+ T cells from blood. The receptor source for this set is a female donor in good health, serving as a healthy control.

This chain joins TRBV5-5 and TRBJ2-1, with D possibly TRBD2 on 7 matching bases. CDR3 size: 16 residues. CDR1 SGHKS and CDR2 YYEKEE come from the germline V gene (reference sequence). Trimming took 4 bases from V and 0 from J, leaving 14 bases between them. CDR3 nucleotide sequence: TGTGCCAGCAGCCGGGGGAGGGGGGCCTCCTACAATGAGCAGTTCTTC. Amino acids: CASSRGRGASYNEQFF.

This clonotype has a handful of counts. V is TRBV7-9 and J is TRBJ1-6; 7 positions agree with TRBD1. This CDR3 contains 15 residues. V lost 3 bases and J lost 5; bases outside the gene matches: 4. Germline lookup yields CDR1 SEHNR and CDR2 FQNEAQ (reference sequence). The CDR3 nucleotides read TGTGCCAGCAGCTTGACGACAGGGAATAATTCACCCCTCCACTTT. Protein: CASSLTTGNNSPLHF.

This clonotype came up a few times. This chain uses TRBV27 with TRBJ2-5, with TRBD2 matching over 13 bases. The CDR3 is made up of 16 amino acids. The germline CDR1 and CDR2 sequences are MNHEY and SMNVEV (reference sequence). The junction had 7 bases not matched to a gene; V was cut back by 5 bases and J by 4 bases. The DNA for the CDR3 is TGTGCCAGCAGTGCGTCACTAGCGGGAGGGCTAGAGACCCAGTACTTC. This translates into CASSASLAGGLETQYF.

The chain employs TRBV19 and TRBJ2-1, with TRBD2 identical over 11 bases. The V segment lost 4 bases and the J segment 1 base; nucleotides outside the gene matches: 15. Germline V gene sequence: CDR1 LNHDA, CDR2 SQIVND (reference sequence). This CDR3 spans 20 amino acids. The CDR3: CASSNLAGGGSAWSYNEQFF. The CDR3 bases are TGTGCCAGTAGTAACCTAGCGGGAGGAGGATCTGCATGGTCCTACAATGAGCAGTTCTTC.

This clonotype occurred once. CDR3 amino acids: CASSPMGGVGSGNTIYF. For the CDR3, the DNA is TGTGCCAGCTCCCCTATGGGCGGGGTGGGTTCTGGAAACACCATATATTTT. The genes are TRBV12-3 or TRBV12-4 and TRBJ1-3; D uncertain. There are 17 residues in the CDR3. V was shortened by 8 bases and J by 1 base, with 21 bases between the two germline ends.

There are a few counts of this clonotype. The V and J genes are TRBV18 and TRBJ2-7; weak D call: TRBD1 (6 bases). V dropped 3 bases and J dropped 0 bases, with 21 bases sitting between them. The germline V gene encodes CDR1 KGHSH and CDR2 LQKENI. The CDR3 is 18 amino acids. This chain's CDR3 is CASSPQQLRDKLSYEQYF. DNA of the CDR3: TGTGCCAGCTCACCGCAGCAACTCCGGGACAAGCTCTCCTACGAGCAGTACTTC. Full variable domain (outside the CDR3, taken from reference TRBV18 and TRBJ2-7): NAGVMQNPRHLVRRRGQEARLRCSPMKGHSHVYWYRQLPEEGLKFMVYLQKENIIDESGMPKERFSAEFPKEGPSILRIQQVVRGDSAAYFCASSPQQLRDKLSYEQYFGPGTRLTVT.

The chain carries TRBV5-1 and TRBJ2-2; 8 bases agree with TRBD2. This CDR3 is 16 amino acids long. With V trimmed by 2 bases and J by 3 bases, 6 bases remained unmatched. The V gene's germline CDR1 is SGHRS and CDR2 YFSETQ. CDR3 in DNA: TGCGCCAGCAGCTTCTCCGTCGGGGGGGACACCGGGGAGCTGTTTTTT. Encoded protein: CASSFSVGGDTGELFF.

This clonotype turned up a few times. The chain carries TRBV5-6 and TRBJ2-7; the D gene is possibly TRBD1 (5 bases). The germline gives CDR1 SGHDT, CDR2 YYEEEE. CDR3 length: 15 residues. Trimming removed 4 bases at V and 1 base at J, with 15 bases between. In DNA form, the CDR3 reads TGTGCCAGCAGCACCACGACAGCAATGTCCTACGAGCAGTACTTC. Its protein is CASSTTTAMSYEQYF.

This clonotype occurred many times. V usage is TRBV7-2 and J usage is TRBJ2-3; D is uncertain. Per the germline V gene, CDR1 is SGHTA and CDR2 is FQGNSA. Trimming shortened V by 2 bases and J by 6 bases, and 9 bases separated the two germline ends. The CDR3 contains 13 residues. The DNA of the CDR3 is TGTGCCAGCAGCTTAAACCAGCCGGATACGCAGTATTTT. Its protein is CASSLNQPDTQYF.

V and J are TRBV27 and TRBJ2-7, with 9 bases aligning to TRBD2. CDR1 is MNHEY, CDR2 SMNVEV, per germline (reference sequence). V lost 5 bases, J lost 2 bases, and 10 bases stayed unmatched. The CDR3 is 16 residues long. CDR3 sequence: CASSPLTSGGPYEQYF. Here the CDR3 DNA reads TGTGCCAGCAGTCCTCTGACCAGCGGGGGGCCCTACGAGCAGTACTTC.

This clonotype was picked up a small number of times. The chain's CDR3 is CSASMQLETQYF. The CDR3 DNA reads as TGCAGTGCTAGTATGCAGTTAGAGACCCAGTACTTC. This sequence joins TRBV20-1 and TRBJ2-5; D remains ambiguous. CDR1 is DFQATT, CDR2 SNEGSKA, per germline (reference sequence). V was pared by 3 bases and J by 4 bases, with 9 bases between. There are 12 residues in the CDR3.

This clonotype was detected ten times or more. This chain links TRBV10-3 with TRBJ2-2; unclear D gene. V was pared by 6 bases and J by 6 bases, with 17 bases between. The CDR3 extends over 15 amino acids. Germline CDR1 reads ENHRY; CDR2 reads SYGVKD. DNA for the CDR3: TGTGCCATCAGCGATGACCCGACGGCCGCCGGGGAGCTGTTTTTT. Protein: CAISDDPTAAGELFF.

The table lists this clonotype with a few counts. The chain has TRBV5-1 and TRBJ1-2; TRBD1 might be the D (5 bases). The V gene's germline CDR1 is SGHRS and CDR2 YFSETQ. The CDR3 extends over 14 amino acids. The ends were cut back, 4 bases at V and 8 bases at J, with 18 bases in the middle. CDR3 in DNA: TGCGCCAGCAGCCCTAACTCGGAGGGGATCGGCTACACCTTC. Protein: CASSPNSEGIGYTF. Filled out from reference TRBV5-1 and TRBJ1-2, the complete variable domain reads KAGVTQTPRYLIKTRGQQVTLSCSPISGHRSVSWYQQTPGQGLQFLFEYFSETQRNKGNFPGRFSGRQFSNSRSEMNVSTLELGDSALYLCASSPNSEGIGYTFGSGTRLTVV.

The gene calls are TRBV6-5 and TRBJ1-2; D is unclear. The V gene's germline CDR1 is MNHEY and CDR2 SVGAGI. This CDR3 contains 13 residues. Trimming pared 1 base from V and 7 bases from J, leaving 10 bases between. Written as DNA, the CDR3 is TGTGCCAGCAGTTACTTCCCAGGACGTGGCTACACCTTC. This translates into CASSYFPGRGYTF.

The table lists this clonotype with a few counts. CDR3 DNA: TGCAGTGCTAGTACGGGGGGGAGCACAGATACGCAGTATTTT. Translation: CSASTGGSTDTQYF. The genes are TRBV20-1 and TRBJ2-3; 8 bases fit TRBD2. The CDR3 runs 14 residues. V shed 3 bases and J 0 bases; nucleotides not matched to a gene: 2. Germline loops: CDR1 DFQATT, CDR2 SNEGSKA (reference sequence).

This clonotype has more than one count but fewer than ten. The chain carries TRBV6-5 and TRBJ2-7; maybe TRBD1 (6 bases). There are 12 residues in the CDR3. In germline, CDR1 is MNHEY, CDR2 SVGAGI. The V end was cut by 5 bases, the J end by 6 bases, with 11 bases between. The CDR3 spells CASSQGIGEQYF. CDR3 coding DNA: TGTGCCAGCAGTCAGGGGATTGGCGAGCAGTACTTC.

The chain carries TRBV12-3 or TRBV12-4 and TRBJ2-1, with D uncertain. V shed 6 bases and J shed 10 bases, with 10 bases lying between them. The CDR3 runs to 11 residues. CDR3: CASSPGPEQFF. As DNA, the CDR3 is TGTGCCAGCAGCCCCGGCCCAGAGCAGTTCTTC.

The chain uses TRBV27 and TRBJ1-1; D ambiguous. Deletions cut 6 bases from V and 6 bases from J, with 14 bases between. The CDR3 extends over 13 amino acids. Germline lookup yields CDR1 MNHEY and CDR2 SMNVEV (reference sequence). CDR3 DNA: TGTGCCAGCAGGGGAGAGGGAATGGCTGAAGCTTTCTTT. It specifies CASRGEGMAEAFF.

There are many counts of this clonotype. The chain uses TRBV6-5 and TRBJ2-5; TRBD2 matches at 7 bases. Trimming took 6 bases from V and 3 from J; bases not matched to a gene: 10. CDR3 length: 15 residues. The germline V gene has CDR1 MNHEY and CDR2 SVGAGI. The CDR3 loop reads CASSRLGRAEETQYF. The DNA for the CDR3 is TGTGCCAGCAGCCGACTAGGGAGGGCAGAAGAGACCCAGTACTTC.

The rearrangement links TRBV7-2 to TRBJ2-1; the D is unclear. The germline V and J ends were trimmed by 1 base and 14 bases, with 18 bases remaining between them. The CDR3 runs 14 residues. Per the germline V gene, CDR1 is SGHTA and CDR2 is FQGNSA. The chain's CDR3 is CASSLVLDGREKFF. The DNA of the CDR3 is TGTGCCAGCAGCTTAGTTTTAGACGGAAGAGAGAAGTTCTTC. The whole variable domain, remainder taken from reference TRBV7-2 and TRBJ2-1, is GAGVSQSPSNKVTEKGKDVELRCDPISGHTALYWYRQSLGQGLEFLIYFQGNSAPDKSGLPSDRFSAERTGGSVSTLTIQRTQQEDSAVYLCASSLVLDGREKFFGPGTRLTVL.

This clonotype was observed at least ten times. The rearrangement links TRBV4-3 to TRBJ1-1; D is unresolved. This CDR3 has 14 residues. Trimming left V 3 bases short and J 2 bases short, with 10 bases between. CDR1 is LGHNA and CDR2 is YSLEER in the germline V gene. The CDR3 sequence: CASSHDTANTEAFF. The CDR3, as DNA: TGCGCCAGCAGCCACGATACAGCTAACACTGAAGCTTTCTTT.